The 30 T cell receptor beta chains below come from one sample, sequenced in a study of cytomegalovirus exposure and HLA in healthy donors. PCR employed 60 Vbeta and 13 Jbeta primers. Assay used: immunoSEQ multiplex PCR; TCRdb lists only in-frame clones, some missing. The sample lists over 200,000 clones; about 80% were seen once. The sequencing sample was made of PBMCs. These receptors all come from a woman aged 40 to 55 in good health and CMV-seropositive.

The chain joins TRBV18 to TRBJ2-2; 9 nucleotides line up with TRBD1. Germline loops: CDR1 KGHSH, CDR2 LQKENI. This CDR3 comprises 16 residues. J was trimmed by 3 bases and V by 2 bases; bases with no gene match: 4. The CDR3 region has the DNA TGTGCCAGCTCACCAACCGGGACAGGGCACACCGGGGAGCTGTTTTTT. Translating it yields CASSPTGTGHTGELFF.

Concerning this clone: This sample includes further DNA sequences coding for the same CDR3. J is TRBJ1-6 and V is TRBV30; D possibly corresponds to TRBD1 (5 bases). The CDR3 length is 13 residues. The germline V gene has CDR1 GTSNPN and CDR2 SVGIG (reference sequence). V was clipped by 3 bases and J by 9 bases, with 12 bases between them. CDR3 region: CAWRGQGGSPLHF. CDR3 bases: TGTGCCTGGAGGGGTCAGGGCGGTTCACCCCTCCACTTT.

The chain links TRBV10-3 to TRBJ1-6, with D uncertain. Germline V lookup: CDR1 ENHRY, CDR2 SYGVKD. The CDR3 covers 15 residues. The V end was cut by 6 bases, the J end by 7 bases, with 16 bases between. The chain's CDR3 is CAISPRTESNSPLHF. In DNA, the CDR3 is TGTGCCATCAGCCCCCGGACTGAAAGCAATTCACCCCTCCACTTT.

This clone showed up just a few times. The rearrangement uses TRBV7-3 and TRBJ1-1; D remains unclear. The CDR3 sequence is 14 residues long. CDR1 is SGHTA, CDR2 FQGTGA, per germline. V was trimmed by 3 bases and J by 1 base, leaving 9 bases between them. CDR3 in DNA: TGTGCCAGCAGCTTGGGCCCGCCGAACACTGAAGCTTTCTTT. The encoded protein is CASSLGPPNTEAFF.

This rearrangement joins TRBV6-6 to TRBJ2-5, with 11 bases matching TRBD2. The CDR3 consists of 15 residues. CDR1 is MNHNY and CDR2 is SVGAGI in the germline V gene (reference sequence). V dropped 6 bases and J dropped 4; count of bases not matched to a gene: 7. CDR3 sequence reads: CASRQGTSGGETQYF. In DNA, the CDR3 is TGTGCCAGCAGGCAAGGGACTAGCGGTGGAGAGACCCAGTACTTC.

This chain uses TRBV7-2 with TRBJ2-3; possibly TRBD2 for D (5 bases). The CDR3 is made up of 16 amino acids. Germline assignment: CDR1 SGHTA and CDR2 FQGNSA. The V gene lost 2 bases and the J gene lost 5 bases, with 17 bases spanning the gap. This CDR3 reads CASSLSTAASQDTQYF. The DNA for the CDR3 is TGTGCCAGCAGCTTATCCACGGCGGCTAGCCAAGATACGCAGTATTTT.

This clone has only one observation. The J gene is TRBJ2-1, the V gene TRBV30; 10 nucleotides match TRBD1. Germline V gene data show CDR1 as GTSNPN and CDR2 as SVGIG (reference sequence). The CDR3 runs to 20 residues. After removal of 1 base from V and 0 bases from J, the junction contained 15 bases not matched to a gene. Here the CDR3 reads CAWSATGTGVTMSSYNEQFF. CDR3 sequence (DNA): TGTGCCTGGAGTGCCACCGGGACAGGGGTTACAATGAGCTCCTACAATGAGCAGTTCTTC.

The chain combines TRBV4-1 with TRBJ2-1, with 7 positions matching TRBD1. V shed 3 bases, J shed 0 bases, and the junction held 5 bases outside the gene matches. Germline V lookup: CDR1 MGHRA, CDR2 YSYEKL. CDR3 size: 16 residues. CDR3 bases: TGCGCCAGCAGCCACGGACAGGCGAGCTCCTACAATGAGCAGTTCTTC. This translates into CASSHGQASSYNEQFF.

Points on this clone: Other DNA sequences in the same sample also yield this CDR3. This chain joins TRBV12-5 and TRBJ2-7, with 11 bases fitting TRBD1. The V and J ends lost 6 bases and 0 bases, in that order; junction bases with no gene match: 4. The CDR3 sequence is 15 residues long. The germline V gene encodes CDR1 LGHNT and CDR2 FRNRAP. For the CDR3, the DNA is TGTGCTAGTGGCCGGGGGACAGGGGGCTCCTACGAGCAGTACTTC. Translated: CASGRGTGGSYEQYF.

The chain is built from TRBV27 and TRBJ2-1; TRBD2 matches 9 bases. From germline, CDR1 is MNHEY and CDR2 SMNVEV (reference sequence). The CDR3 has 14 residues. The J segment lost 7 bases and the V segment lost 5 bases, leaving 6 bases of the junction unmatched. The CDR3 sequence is CASSQGLARNEQFF. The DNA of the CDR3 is TGTGCCAGCAGTCAAGGACTAGCGAGGAATGAGCAGTTCTTC.

The CDR3 loop reads CASSATGAAPNEQFF. The CDR3 DNA is TGTGCCAGCAGCGCGACAGGGGCCGCGCCCAATGAGCAGTTCTTC. This chain links TRBV9 with TRBJ2-1; 8 bases align to TRBD1. V shed 3 bases and J 6 bases; nucleotides not matched to a gene: 8. The germline CDR1 and CDR2 sequences are SGDLS and YYNGEE. This CDR3 has 15 residues.

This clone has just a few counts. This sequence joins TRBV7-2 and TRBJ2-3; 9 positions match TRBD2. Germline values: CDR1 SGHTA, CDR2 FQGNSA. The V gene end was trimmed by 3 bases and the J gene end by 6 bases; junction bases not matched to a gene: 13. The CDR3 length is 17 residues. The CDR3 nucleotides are TGTGCCAGCAGCTTCAGTTGGCGGGAGGGCCTTGGGGATACGCAGTATTTT. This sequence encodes CASSFSWREGLGDTQYF.

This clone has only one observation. For the CDR3, the DNA is TGTGCCAGCAGACGGACTAGCGGGGGGTCAACAGATACGCAGTATTTT. Translating it yields CASRRTSGGSTDTQYF. The chain joins TRBV7-6 to TRBJ2-3, with 14 bases lining up with TRBD2. The CDR3 totals 16 residues. The V gene end was trimmed by 6 bases and the J gene end by 3 bases; junction bases not matched to a gene: 5. Germline V gene sequence: CDR1 SGHVS, CDR2 FNYEAQ. Together with reference TRBV7-6 and TRBJ2-3, the CDR3 gives the full variable domain: GAGVSQSPRYKVTKRGQDVALRCDPISGHVSLYWYRQALGQGPEFLTYFNYEAQQDKSGLPNDRFSAERPEGSISTLTIQRTEQRDSAMYRCASRRTSGGSTDTQYFGPGTRLTVL.

CDR3 nucleotide sequence: TGTGCCATCGCCGGGACAGCCTACAATGAGCAGTTCTTC. It yields the protein CAIAGTAYNEQFF. The rearrangement links TRBV10-3 to TRBJ2-1; 7 nucleotides align to TRBD1. Trimming at V came to 8 bases and at J to 2 bases, leaving 3 bases not matched to a gene. Germline V lookup: CDR1 ENHRY, CDR2 SYGVKD. The CDR3 sequence is 13 residues long.

Here the CDR3 reads CASKLAVGYNEQFF. The CDR3 nucleotides read TGTGCCAGCAAACTAGCGGTGGGCTACAATGAGCAGTTCTTC. The chain links TRBV6-5 to TRBJ2-1; 8 bases fit TRBD2. The CDR3 is 14 amino acids. After removal of 7 bases from V and 3 bases from J, the junction contained 5 bases not matched to a gene. CDR1 and CDR2 (germline): MNHEY, SVGAGI.

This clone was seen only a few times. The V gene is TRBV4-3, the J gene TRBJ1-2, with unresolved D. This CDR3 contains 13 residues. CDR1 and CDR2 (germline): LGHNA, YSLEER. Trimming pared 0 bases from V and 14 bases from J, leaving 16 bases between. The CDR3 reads CASSQDREGSSTF. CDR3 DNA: TGCGCCAGCAGCCAAGATCGGGAGGGCAGTTCGACCTTC.

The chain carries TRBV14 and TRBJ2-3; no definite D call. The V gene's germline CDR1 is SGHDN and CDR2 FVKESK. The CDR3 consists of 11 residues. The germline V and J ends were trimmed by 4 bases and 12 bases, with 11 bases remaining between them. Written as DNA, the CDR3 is TGTGCCAGCAGCCGAGGCCGCCCCCAGTATTTT. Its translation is CASSRGRPQYF.

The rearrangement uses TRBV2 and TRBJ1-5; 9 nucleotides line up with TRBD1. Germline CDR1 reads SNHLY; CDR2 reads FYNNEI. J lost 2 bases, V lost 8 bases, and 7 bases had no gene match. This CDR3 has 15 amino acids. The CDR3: CASLQGAYGNQPQHF. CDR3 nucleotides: TGTGCCAGCTTACAGGGGGCATATGGCAATCAGCCCCAGCATTTT.

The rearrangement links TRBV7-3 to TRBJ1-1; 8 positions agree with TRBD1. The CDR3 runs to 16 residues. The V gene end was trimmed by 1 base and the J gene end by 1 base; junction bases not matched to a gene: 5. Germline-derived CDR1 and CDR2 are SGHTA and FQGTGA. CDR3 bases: TGTGCCAGCAGCTTAAGGACAGGGCGACCGAACACTGAAGCTTTCTTT. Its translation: CASSLRTGRPNTEAFF.

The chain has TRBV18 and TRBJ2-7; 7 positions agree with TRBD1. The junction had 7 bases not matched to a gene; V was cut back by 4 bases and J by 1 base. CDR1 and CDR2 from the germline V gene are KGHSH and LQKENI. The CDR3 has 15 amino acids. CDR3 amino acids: CASSLGQSISYEQYF. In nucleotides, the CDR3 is TGTGCCAGCTCACTGGGACAGTCGATTTCCTACGAGCAGTACTTC.

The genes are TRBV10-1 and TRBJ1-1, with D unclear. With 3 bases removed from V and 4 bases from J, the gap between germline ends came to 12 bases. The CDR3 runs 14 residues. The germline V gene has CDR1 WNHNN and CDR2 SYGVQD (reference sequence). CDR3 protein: CASSEEIGGTEAFF. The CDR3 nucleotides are TGCGCCAGCAGTGAAGAGATTGGCGGCACTGAAGCTTTCTTT.

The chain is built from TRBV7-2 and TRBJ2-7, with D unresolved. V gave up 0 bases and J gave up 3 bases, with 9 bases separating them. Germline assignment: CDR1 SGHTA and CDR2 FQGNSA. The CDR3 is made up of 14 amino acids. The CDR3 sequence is CASSLAGRYYEQYF. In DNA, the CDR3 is TGTGCCAGCAGCTTAGCGGGCCGCTACTACGAGCAGTACTTC.

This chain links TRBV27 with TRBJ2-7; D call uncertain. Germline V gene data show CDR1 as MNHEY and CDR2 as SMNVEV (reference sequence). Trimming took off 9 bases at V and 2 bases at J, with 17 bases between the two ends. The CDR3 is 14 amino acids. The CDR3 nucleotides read TGTGCCAGTAGTAAAGACGGTACAGCCTACGAGCAGTACTTC. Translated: CASSKDGTAYEQYF.

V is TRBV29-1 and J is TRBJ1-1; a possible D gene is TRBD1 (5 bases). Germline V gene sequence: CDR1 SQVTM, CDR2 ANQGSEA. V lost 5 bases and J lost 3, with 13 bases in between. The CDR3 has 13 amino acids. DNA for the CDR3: TGCAGCGTTACTGGATGGGGGGACACTGAAGCTTTCTTT. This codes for CSVTGWGDTEAFF.

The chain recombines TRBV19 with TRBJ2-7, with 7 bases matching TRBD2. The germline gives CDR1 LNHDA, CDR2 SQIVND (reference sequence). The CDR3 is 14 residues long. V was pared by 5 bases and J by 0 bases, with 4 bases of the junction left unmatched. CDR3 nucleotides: TGTGCCAGTAGTCCAGCGGGGACCTCCTACGAGCAGTACTTC. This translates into CASSPAGTSYEQYF. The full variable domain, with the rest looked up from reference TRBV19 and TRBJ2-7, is DGGITQSPKYLFRKEGQNVTLSCEQNLNHDAMYWYRQDPGQGLRLIYYSQIVNDFQKGDIAEGYSVSREKKESFPLTVTSAQKNPTAFYLCASSPAGTSYEQYFGPGTRLTVT.

The CDR3 nucleotides read TGTGCCAGCAGCATTCGGACTAGCGGGAGGCCATACGAGCAGTACTTC. Translating gives CASSIRTSGRPYEQYF. The V gene is TRBV5-6, the J gene TRBJ2-7; 14 bases map to TRBD2. The germline gives CDR1 SGHDT, CDR2 YYEEEE. The CDR3 sequence is 16 residues long. V was clipped by 4 bases and J by 4 bases; unmatched bases: 7.

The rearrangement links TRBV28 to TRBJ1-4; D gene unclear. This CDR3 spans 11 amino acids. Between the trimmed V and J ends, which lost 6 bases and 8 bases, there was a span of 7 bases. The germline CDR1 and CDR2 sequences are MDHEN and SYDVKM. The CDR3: CASRLREKLFF. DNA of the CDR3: TGTGCCAGCAGGCTAAGAGAAAAACTGTTTTTT.

CDR3: CASSLAETQYF. CDR3 in DNA: TGTGCCAGCAGCCTCGCGGAGACCCAGTACTTC. The V call is TRBV13, the J call TRBJ2-5; D not resolved. The V and J ends lost 5 bases and 5 bases respectively, with 6 bases between them. CDR3 length: 11 amino acids. CDR1 and CDR2 from the germline V gene are PRHDT and FYEKMQ (reference sequence).

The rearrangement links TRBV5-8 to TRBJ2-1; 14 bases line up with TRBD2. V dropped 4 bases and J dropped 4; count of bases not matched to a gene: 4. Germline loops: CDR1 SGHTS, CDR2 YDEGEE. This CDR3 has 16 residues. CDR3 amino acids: CASSLWTSGGYNEQFF. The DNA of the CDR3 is TGTGCCAGCAGCCTTTGGACTAGCGGGGGGTACAATGAGCAGTTCTTC.

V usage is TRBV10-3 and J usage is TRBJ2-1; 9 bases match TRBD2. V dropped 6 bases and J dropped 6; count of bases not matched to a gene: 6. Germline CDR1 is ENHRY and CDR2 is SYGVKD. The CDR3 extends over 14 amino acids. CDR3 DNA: TGTGCCATCAGCCCAAGAGCGGGGGGCAATGAGCAGTTCTTC. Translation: CAISPRAGGNEQFF.